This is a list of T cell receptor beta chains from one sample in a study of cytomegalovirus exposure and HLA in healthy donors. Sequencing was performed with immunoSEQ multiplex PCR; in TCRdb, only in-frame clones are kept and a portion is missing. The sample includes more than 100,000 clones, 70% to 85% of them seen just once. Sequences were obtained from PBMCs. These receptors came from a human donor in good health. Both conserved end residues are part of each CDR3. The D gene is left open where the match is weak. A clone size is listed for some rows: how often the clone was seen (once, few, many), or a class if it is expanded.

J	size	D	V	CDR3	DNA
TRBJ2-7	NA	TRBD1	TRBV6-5	CAIMGDRKYF	TGTGCCATTATGGGGGACAGGAAGTACTTC
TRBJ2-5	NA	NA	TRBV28	CASSSSGETQYF	TGTGCCAGCAGCTCATCAGGGGAGACCCAGTACTTC
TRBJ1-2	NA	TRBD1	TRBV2	CASSEVGQAESGYTF	TGTGCCAGCAGTGAAGTCGGACAGGCTGAGAGTGGCTACACCTTC
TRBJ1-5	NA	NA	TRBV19	CASSIDLGGNQPQHF	TGTGCCAGTAGTATAGATCTCGGGGGCAATCAGCCCCAGCATTTT
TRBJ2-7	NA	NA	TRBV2	CASSDYRSYEQYF	TGTGCCAGCAGTGACTACAGATCCTACGAGCAGTACTTC
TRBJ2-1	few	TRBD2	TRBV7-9	CASSQQGLAGVEQFF	TGTGCCAGCAGCCAACAGGGACTAGCGGGAGTCGAGCAGTTCTTC
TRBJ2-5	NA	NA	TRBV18	CASSSTLQETQYF	TGTGCCAGCTCATCCACTCTCCAAGAGACCCAGTACTTC
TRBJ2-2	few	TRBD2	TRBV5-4	CASSLAGTINTGELFF	TGTGCCAGCAGCTTGGCCGGGACTATTAACACCGGGGAGCTGTTTTTT
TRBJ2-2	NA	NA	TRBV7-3	CASSPRSGELFF	TGTGCCAGCAGCCCACGGTCCGGGGAGCTGTTTTTT
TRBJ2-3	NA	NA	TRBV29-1	CSGGRGGVVDTQYF	TGCAGCGGGGGTCGAGGGGGGGTTGTGGATACGCAGTATTTT
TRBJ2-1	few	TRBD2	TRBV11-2	CASSLAGTSGGSSYNEQFF	TGTGCCAGCAGCTTAGCCGGGACTAGCGGGGGCAGCTCCTACAATGAGCAGTTCTTC
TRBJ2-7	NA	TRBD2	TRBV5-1	CASSRDSGAYEQYF	TGCGCCAGCAGCAGAGATAGCGGGGCCTACGAGCAGTACTTC
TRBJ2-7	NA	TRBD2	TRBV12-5	CASGLWASGYEQYF	TGTGCTAGTGGTTTGTGGGCTAGCGGCTACGAGCAGTACTTC
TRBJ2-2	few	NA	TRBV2	CASKKLASNTGELFF	TGTGCCAGCAAAAAATTGGCCTCGAACACCGGGGAGCTGTTTTTT
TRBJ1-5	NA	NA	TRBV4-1	CASSQDLTNYQPQHF	TGCGCCAGCAGCCAAGATTTAACCAACTATCAGCCCCAGCATTTT
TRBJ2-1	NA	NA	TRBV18	CASPLTDSTYNEQFF	TGTGCCAGCCCCCTCACGGACAGTACCTACAATGAGCAGTTCTTC